This T cell receptor beta chain derives from a study of T cell responses to AZD1222 COVID-19 vaccine. Study context: Second doses that came at about 4 or about 12 weeks were put together. General study points: Just 5 to 7 AZD1222 recipients were seropositive at baseline. Per reports, nearly half of all spike-specific TCRs target regions that are unmutated in variants.

Repertoires were generated with immunoSEQ multiplex PCR, while TCRdb's copy carries only in-frame clones and drops some. The data contain about 92,000 clones, approximately 91% of them singletons. Germline-derived CDR1 and CDR2 are PRHDT and FYEKMQ (reference sequence). V lost 3 bases, J lost 4 bases, and 6 bases stayed unmatched. This CDR3 has 15 residues. As concerns this clone: Its antigen is not identified.

V and J are TRBV13 and TRBJ2-5; 9 bases match TRBD1. This clonotype originated in an adult in good health. The sample here was peripheral blood, taken on day 0 of AZD1222 vaccination. The DNA of the CDR3 is TGTGCCAGCAGCTTTAACAGGGGGCTGGGAGAGACCCAGTACTTC. Encoded protein: CASSFNRGLGETQYF.